Listed below are T cell receptor beta chains from one sample, sequenced in a study of T-cell reconstitution after alpha-beta-depleted transplantation in children. TCRdb re-called the PCR reads through MiXCR, storing one row per CDR3 protein. This sample has about 460,000 distinct CDR3 sequences, with about an eighth found just once. The source material was PBMCs from the stem cell graft donor, sampled from the stem cell graft. Every receptor here comes from a human donor who donated a stem cell graft to a child with combined immunodeficiency. Each CDR3 is given with its conserved first and last residue.

J,V,CDR3
TRBJ2-7,TRBV5-1,CASTGTGGGEQYF
TRBJ2-7,TRBV12-3/TRBV12-4,CASCPPAAGHMPYEQYF
TRBJ2-1,TRBV6-1,CASSISGGAYNEQFF
TRBJ1-2,TRBV27,CASRGSGTGKGYTF
TRBJ2-3,TRBV28,CASSSTESPTDTQYF
TRBJ2-1,TRBV12-5,CASGLVRGRDSYNEQFF
TRBJ1-5,TRBV6-1,CASSTGGKDQPQHF
TRBJ2-3,TRBV20-1,CSARDGGSGTDTQYF
TRBJ1-1,TRBV25-1,CASSENEGPGAFEAFF
TRBJ2-7,TRBV5-5,CASSPRGGHEQYF
TRBJ2-7,TRBV6-1,CAMGELAYEQYF
TRBJ2-1,TRBV20-1,CSAITGGLPNEQFF
TRBJ2-3,TRBV6-1,CAVGRGAGGDTQYF
TRBJ1-2,TRBV5-4,CASSLRSDLNYGYTF
TRBJ2-1,TRBV6-5,CASSSERASSINEQFF
TRBJ2-5,TRBV3-1,CASSQALGQFQETQYF
TRBJ2-2,TRBV3-1,CASSPFVGSATGELFF
TRBJ2-5,TRBV6-2/TRBV6-3,CASNYPLAGEETQYF
TRBJ1-2,TRBV11-2,CASSPLQAVGYTF
TRBJ2-5,TRBV20-1,CSARDPQLETQYF
TRBJ1-6,TRBV12-3/TRBV12-4,CASSLLQENSPLHF
TRBJ2-7,TRBV25-1,CASSGGSPTYEQYF
TRBJ2-1,TRBV29-1,CSVDSRAGRSYNEQFF
TRBJ2-7,TRBV6-2/TRBV6-3,CASSSGHNYEQYF
TRBJ2-5,TRBV7-3,CASSSIAGGVSTQYF
TRBJ2-1,TRBV7-2,CASSLAGEQFF
TRBJ2-5,TRBV4-1,CASSQESGTVGQYF
TRBJ2-4,TRBV12-3/TRBV12-4,CASSLQANVAKNIQYF
TRBJ2-2,TRBV13,CASSATGTPGELFF
TRBJ2-1,TRBV6-2/TRBV6-3,CASSLPYEQFF
TRBJ2-1,TRBV15,CATSRAKGGAPHYNEQFF
TRBJ2-2,TRBV5-1,CASRRDSQNTGELFF
TRBJ2-1,TRBV12-3/TRBV12-4,CASSSIESSLANEQFF
TRBJ2-1,TRBV5-1,CASSTPPGNEQFF
TRBJ2-3,TRBV20-1,CCLSTGAQDSRYTQYF
TRBJ2-3,TRBV12-3/TRBV12-4,CASRRGASTDTQYF
TRBJ2-7,TRBV4-2,CASSPRAGSSYEQYF
TRBJ2-7,TRBV7-2,CASSLAGQDYEQYF
TRBJ2-1,TRBV4-2,CASSQVATSGGLDEQFF
TRBJ2-7,TRBV20-1,CSARRRETAYEQYF
TRBJ2-3,TRBV20-1,CSASTAGTDTQYF
TRBJ2-7,TRBV5-4,CASSLGAGGISYEQYF
TRBJ2-3,TRBV6-2/TRBV6-3,CASSSGTSGTTQYF
TRBJ1-1,TRBV20-1,CSALQGGTEAFF
TRBJ1-2,TRBV28,CASSSSGGGNYGYTF
TRBJ2-2,TRBV29-1,CSVKGQGLAGELFF
TRBJ2-1,TRBV4-3,CASSQGLAVSSYNEQFF
TRBJ1-3,TRBV29-1,CSVPTVWNTIYF
TRBJ2-5,TRBV6-5,CASSWTSWQETQYF
TRBJ1-2,TRBV7-2,CASSWAEPRGYTF
TRBJ2-3,TRBV29-1,CSVGRITDTQYF
TRBJ2-1,TRBV29-1,CSGTPGDEQFF
TRBJ2-7,TRBV11-3,CASSAYGSYEQYF
TRBJ2-3,TRBV24-1,CATSDPPSGSTDTQYF
TRBJ1-3,TRBV20-1,CSAPYSGNTIYF
TRBJ2-3,TRBV9,CASSVARTDTQYF